This paragraph covers one T cell receptor (beta chain) sequence. The antigen remains unidentified. The data are from a study of cytomegalovirus exposure and HLA in healthy donors. Study-wide findings and caveats: A later analysis found most CMV-associated TCR beta chains apparently HLA-restricted.

The study ran its PCR with 60 Vbeta and 13 Jbeta primers. The method was immunoSEQ multiplex PCR; TCRdb's version includes in-frame clones alone and lacks a portion of them. This sample has about 140,000 clones, with 9.4% found just once. The trim removed 10 bases at V and 2 bases at J, leaving 1 base unmatched. The CDR3 runs to 11 residues. Germline values: CDR1 ENHRY, CDR2 SYGVKD. The clonotype was recovered from a male donor in good health and CMV-seronegative. The source material was PBMCs. This chain links TRBV10-3 with TRBJ2-7, with 8 positions matching TRBD2. CDR3 nucleotide sequence: TGTGCCACGCGGGGGGCCTACGAGCAGTACTTC. Residues: CATRGAYEQYF.